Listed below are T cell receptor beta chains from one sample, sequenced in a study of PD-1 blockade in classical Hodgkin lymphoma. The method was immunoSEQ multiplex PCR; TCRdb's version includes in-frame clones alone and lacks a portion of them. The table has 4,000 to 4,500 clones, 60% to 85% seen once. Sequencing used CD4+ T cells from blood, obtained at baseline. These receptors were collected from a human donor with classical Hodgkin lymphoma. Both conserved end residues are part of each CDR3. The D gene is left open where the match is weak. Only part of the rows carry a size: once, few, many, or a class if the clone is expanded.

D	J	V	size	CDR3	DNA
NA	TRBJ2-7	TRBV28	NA	CASIGLGGGISYEQYF	TGTGCCAGCATCGGCCTCGGGGGTGGAATCTCCTACGAGCAGTACTTC
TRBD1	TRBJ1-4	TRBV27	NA	CASSSAGTGNEKLFF	TGTGCCAGCAGTTCCGCCGGGACAGGGAATGAAAAACTGTTTTTT
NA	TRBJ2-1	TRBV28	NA	CASSERAGHLSEQFF	TGTGCCAGCAGTGAGCGCGCGGGACACCTATCTGAGCAGTTCTTC
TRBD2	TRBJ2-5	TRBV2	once	CASSASGGAQYF	TGTGCCAGCAGTGCTAGCGGGGGGGCCCAGTACTTC
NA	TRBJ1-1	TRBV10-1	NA	CASSDTGFTEAFF	TGCGCCAGCAGCGACACAGGATTCACTGAAGCTTTCTTT
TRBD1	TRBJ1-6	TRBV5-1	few	CASSAGQVGHSPLHF	TGCGCCAGCAGCGCCGGACAGGTCGGGCATTCACCCCTCCACTTT
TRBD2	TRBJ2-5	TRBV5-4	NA	CASSGTTGGKTQYF	TGTGCCAGCAGTGGGACTACTGGAGGGAAGACCCAGTACTTC
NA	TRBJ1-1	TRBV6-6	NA	CASSYFGEGAEAFF	TGTGCCAGCAGTTACTTCGGGGAGGGGGCTGAAGCTTTCTTT
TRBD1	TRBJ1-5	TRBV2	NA	CASSGDRGISNQPQHF	TGTGCCAGCAGCGGGGACAGGGGGATTAGCAATCAGCCCCAGCATTTT
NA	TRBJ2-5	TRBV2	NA	CASGARQETQYF	TGTGCCAGCGGGGCCCGGCAAGAGACCCAGTACTTC
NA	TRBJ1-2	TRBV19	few	CASSIAWRRANYGYTF	TGTGCCAGTAGTATAGCCTGGCGGCGAGCTAACTATGGCTACACCTTC
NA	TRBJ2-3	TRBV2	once	CASGGGEKDTQYF	TGTGCCAGCGGAGGAGGGGAAAAAGATACGCAGTATTTT
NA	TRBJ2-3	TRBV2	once	CASSGGLRTDTQYF	TGTGCCAGCAGTGGGGGACTTCGCACAGATACGCAGTATTTT
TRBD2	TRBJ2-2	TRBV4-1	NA	CASSPLGVAGGTGELFF	TGCGCCAGCAGCCCCTTAGGGGTAGCGGGTGGGACCGGGGAGCTGTTTTTT
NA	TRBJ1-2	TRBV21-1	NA	CASSKGSTGGYGYTF	TGTGCCAGCAGCAAAGGGAGCACTGGGGGATATGGCTACACCTTC
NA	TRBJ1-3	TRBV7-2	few	CASSPYRVGNTIYF	TGTGCCAGCAGCCCGTACAGGGTTGGAAACACCATATATTTT